This entry concerns a single TCR beta chain. CDR1 and CDR2 from the germline V gene are SQVTM and ANQGSEA. This CDR3 has 13 amino acids. With 6 bases removed from V and 2 bases from J, the gap between germline ends came to 12 bases. This record comes from a study of blood T cell repertoires in COVID-19. The overall study: There were acute and convalescent COVID-19 samples, and they came from the United States, Italy and Spain. The cDNA or gDNA used as material had been derived from T cells, B-cell-depleted T cells, or PBMCs.

Per the study methods: Reference gene primer amplification in the assay estimated nucleated cell counts. Profiling relied on immunoSEQ multiplex PCR, and the TCRdb table lists in-frame clones only, not all of them. The V and J calls and clone size are taken from that table; D and trimming were inferred from the DNA. The data show 100,000 or so clones, 80% to 85% seen once. Sequencing input: peripheral blood. The origin of this receptor is a man aged 80 or over with acute or convalescent COVID-19. The rearrangement uses TRBV29-1 and TRBJ2-3; D gene ambiguous. Here the CDR3 reads CSVPIGPTDTQYF. Here the CDR3 DNA reads TGCAGCGTCCCAATTGGGCCCACAGATACGCAGTATTTT.